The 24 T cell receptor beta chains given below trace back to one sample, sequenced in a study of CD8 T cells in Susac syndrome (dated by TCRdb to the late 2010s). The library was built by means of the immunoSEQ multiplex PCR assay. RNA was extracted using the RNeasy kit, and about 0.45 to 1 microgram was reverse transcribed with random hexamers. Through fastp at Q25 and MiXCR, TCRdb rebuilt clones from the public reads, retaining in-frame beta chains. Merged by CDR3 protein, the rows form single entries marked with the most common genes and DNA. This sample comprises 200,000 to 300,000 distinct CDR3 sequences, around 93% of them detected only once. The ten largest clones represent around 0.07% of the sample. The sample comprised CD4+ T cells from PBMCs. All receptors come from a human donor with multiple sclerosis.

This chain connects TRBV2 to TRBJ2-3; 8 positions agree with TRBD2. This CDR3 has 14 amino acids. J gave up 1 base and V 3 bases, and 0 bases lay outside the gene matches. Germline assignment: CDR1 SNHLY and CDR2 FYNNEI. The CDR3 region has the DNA TGTGCCAGCAGTGAGCGGGAGGGCACAGATACGCAGTATTTT. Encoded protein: CASSEREGTDTQYF.

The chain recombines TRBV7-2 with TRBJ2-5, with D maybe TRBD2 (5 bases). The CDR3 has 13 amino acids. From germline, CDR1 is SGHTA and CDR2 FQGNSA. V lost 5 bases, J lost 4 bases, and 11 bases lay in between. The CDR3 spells CASSRGIGETQYF. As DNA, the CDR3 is TGTGCCAGCAGCCGAGGGATCGGAGAGACCCAGTACTTC.

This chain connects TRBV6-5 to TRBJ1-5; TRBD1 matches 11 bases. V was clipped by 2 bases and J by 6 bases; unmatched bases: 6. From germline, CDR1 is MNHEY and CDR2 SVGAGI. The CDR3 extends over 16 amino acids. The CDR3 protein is CASSYGGTGGGQPQHF. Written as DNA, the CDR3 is TGTGCCAGCAGTTACGGTGGGACAGGGGGGGGTCAGCCCCAGCATTTT.

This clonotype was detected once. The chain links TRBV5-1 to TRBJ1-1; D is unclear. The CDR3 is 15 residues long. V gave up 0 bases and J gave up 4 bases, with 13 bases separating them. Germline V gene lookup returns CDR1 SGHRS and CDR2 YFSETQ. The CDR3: CASSLERVAATEAFF. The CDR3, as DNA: TGCGCCAGCAGCTTGGAAAGGGTGGCGGCCACTGAAGCTTTCTTT.

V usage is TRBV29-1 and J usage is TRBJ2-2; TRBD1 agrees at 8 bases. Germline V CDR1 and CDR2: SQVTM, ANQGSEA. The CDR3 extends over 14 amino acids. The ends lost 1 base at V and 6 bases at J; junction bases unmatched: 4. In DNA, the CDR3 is TGCAGCGTTGAAGGGCAGGGGGCGGCCGGGGAGCTGTTTTTT. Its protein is CSVEGQGAAGELFF.

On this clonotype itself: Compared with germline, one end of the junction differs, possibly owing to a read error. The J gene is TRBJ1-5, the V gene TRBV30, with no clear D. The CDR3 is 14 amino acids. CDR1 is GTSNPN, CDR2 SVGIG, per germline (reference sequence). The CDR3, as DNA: TGTGCCTGGAGGGGCGCGGGTACCAATCACCCCCAGCATTTT. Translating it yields CAWRGAGTNHPQHF.

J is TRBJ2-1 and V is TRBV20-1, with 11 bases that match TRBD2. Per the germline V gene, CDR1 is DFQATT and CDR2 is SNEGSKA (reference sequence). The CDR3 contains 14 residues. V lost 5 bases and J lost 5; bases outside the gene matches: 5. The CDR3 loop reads CSAHSGGAHNEQFF. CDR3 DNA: TGCAGTGCTCATAGCGGGGGGGCCCACAATGAGCAGTTCTTC.

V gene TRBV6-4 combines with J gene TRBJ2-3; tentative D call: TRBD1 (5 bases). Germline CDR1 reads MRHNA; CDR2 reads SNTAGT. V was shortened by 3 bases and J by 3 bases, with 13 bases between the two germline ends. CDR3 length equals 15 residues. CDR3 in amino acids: CASSDFGARTDTQYF. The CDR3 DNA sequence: TGTGCCAGCAGTGATTTTGGGGCCCGGACAGATACGCAGTATTTT.

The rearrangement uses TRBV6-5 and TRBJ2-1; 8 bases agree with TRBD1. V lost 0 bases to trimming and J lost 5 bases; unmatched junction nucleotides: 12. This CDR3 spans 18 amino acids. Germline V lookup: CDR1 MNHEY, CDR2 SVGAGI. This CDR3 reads CASSYSIFGQGADNEQFF. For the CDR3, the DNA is TGTGCCAGCAGTTACTCGATTTTTGGCCAGGGGGCCGACAATGAGCAGTTCTTC.

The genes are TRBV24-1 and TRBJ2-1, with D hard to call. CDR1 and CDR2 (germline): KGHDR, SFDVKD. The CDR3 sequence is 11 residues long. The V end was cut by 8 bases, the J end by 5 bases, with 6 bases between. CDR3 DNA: TGTGCCACCAAGAAGGACAATGAGCAGTTCTTC. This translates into CATKKDNEQFF.

The CDR3 sequence is CASSSRPGQGLEQYV. The CDR3 coding sequence is TGTGCCAGCAGCTCCCGACCGGGACAGGGCCTCGAGCAGTACGTC. V and J are TRBV5-4 and TRBJ2-7; 9 nucleotides align to TRBD1. The CDR3 is 15 residues long. Germline CDR1 SGHNT, CDR2 YYREEE (reference sequence). Trimming removed 3 bases from V and 6 bases from J; junction bases left unmatched: 10.

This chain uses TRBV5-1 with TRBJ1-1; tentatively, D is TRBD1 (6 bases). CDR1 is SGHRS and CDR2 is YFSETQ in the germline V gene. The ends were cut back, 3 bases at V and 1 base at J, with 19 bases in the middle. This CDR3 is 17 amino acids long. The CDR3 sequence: CASSSGAPFGRNTEAFF. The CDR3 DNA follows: TGCGCCAGCAGCTCAGGGGCCCCGTTCGGGAGGAACACTGAAGCTTTCTTT. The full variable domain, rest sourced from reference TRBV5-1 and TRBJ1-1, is KAGVTQTPRYLIKTRGQQVTLSCSPISGHRSVSWYQQTPGQGLQFLFEYFSETQRNKGNFPGRFSGRQFSNSRSEMNVSTLELGDSALYLCASSSGAPFGRNTEAFFGQGTRLTVV.

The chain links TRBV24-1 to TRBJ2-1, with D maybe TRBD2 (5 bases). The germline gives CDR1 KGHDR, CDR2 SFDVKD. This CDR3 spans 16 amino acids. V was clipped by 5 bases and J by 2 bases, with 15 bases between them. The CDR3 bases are TGTGCCACCAGTGGAACTCCGGGGAACACCTACAATGAGCAGTTCTTC. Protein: CATSGTPGNTYNEQFF.

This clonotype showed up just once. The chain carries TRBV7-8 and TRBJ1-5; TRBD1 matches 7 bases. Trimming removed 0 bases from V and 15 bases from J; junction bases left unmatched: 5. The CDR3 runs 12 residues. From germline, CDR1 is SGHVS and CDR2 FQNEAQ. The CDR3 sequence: CASSLARGPGHF. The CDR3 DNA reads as TGTGCCAGCAGCTTAGCTAGGGGGCCTGGGCATTTT. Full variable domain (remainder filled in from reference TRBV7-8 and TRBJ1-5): GAGVSQSPRYKVAKRGQDVALRCDPISGHVSLFWYQQALGQGPEFLTYFQNEAQLDKSGLPSDRFFAERPEGSVSTLKIQRTQQEDSAVYLCASSLARGPGHFGDGTRLSIL.

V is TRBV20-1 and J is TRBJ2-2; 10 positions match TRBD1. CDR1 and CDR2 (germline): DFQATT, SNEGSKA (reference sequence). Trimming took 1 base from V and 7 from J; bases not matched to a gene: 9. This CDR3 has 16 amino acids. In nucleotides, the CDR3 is TGCAGTGCTAGAGTTCCCGGGACAGGGGCCGACGGGGAGCTGTTTTTT. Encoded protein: CSARVPGTGADGELFF.

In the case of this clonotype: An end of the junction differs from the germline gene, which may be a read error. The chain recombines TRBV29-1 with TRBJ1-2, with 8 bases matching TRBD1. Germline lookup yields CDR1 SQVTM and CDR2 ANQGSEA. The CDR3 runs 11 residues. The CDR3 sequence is CSSQGASGYTF. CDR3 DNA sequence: TGTAGCTCCCAGGGGGCGTCTGGCTACACCTTC.

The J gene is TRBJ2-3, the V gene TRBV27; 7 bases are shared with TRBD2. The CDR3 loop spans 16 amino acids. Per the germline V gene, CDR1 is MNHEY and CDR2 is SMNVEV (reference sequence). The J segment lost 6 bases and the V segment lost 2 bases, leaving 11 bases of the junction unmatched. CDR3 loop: CASSLGGGGLKDTQYF. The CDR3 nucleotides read TGTGCCAGCAGTTTAGGCGGGGGTGGTTTGAAGGATACGCAGTATTTT.

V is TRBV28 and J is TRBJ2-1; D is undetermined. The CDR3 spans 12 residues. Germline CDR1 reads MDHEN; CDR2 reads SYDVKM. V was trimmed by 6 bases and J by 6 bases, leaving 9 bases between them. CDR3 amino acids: CASRLTSNEQFF. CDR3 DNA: TGTGCCAGCAGACTTACCTCCAATGAGCAGTTCTTC.

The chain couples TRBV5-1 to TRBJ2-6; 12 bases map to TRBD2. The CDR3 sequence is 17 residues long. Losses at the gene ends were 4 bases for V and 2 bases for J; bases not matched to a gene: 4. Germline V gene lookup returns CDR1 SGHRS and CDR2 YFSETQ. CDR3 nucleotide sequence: TGCGCCAGCAGCCGGCTAGCGGGAGGGACTGGGGCCAACGTCCTGACTTTC. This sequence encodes CASSRLAGGTGANVLTF. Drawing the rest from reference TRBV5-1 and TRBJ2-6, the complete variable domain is KAGVTQTPRYLIKTRGQQVTLSCSPISGHRSVSWYQQTPGQGLQFLFEYFSETQRNKGNFPGRFSGRQFSNSRSEMNVSTLELGDSALYLCASSRLAGGTGANVLTFGAGSRLTVL.

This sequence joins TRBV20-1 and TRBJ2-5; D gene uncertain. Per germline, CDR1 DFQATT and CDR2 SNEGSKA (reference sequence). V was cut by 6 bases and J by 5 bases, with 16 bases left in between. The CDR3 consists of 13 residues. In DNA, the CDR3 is TGCAGTGCAGGTTCGAGAGGCGGCGAGACCCAGTACTTC. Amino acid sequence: CSAGSRGGETQYF.

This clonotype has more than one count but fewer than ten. CDR3: CSVVVTSYEQYF. The CDR3 coding sequence is TGCAGCGTTGTAGTGACAAGCTACGAGCAGTACTTC. The V call is TRBV29-1, the J call TRBJ2-7; D ambiguous. Trimming removed 4 bases at V and 3 bases at J, with 10 bases between. Germline V gene lookup returns CDR1 SQVTM and CDR2 ANQGSEA. The CDR3 runs to 12 residues.

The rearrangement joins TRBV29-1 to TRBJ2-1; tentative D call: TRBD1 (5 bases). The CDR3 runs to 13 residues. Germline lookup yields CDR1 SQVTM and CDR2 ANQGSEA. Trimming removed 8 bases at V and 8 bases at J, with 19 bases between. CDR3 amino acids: CSSIFQGWYEQFF. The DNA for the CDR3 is TGCAGCTCGATATTCCAGGGATGGTATGAGCAGTTCTTC.

The CDR3 reads CASSQDRIRALTEAFF. CDR3 coding DNA: TGTGCCAGCAGCCAAGATCGAATCAGGGCTCTAACTGAAGCTTTCTTT. The V call is TRBV3-1, the J call TRBJ1-1; maybe TRBD1 (5 bases). The CDR3 consists of 16 residues. Germline loops: CDR1 LGHDT, CDR2 YNNKEL (reference sequence). V lost 0 bases and J lost 5, with 16 bases in between.

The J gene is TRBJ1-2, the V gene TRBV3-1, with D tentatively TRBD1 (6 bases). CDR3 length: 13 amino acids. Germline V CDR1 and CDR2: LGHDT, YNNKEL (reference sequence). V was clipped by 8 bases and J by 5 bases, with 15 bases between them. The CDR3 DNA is TGTGCCAGCGCGCCTGGGGGCTGGTATGGCTACACCTTC. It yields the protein CASAPGGWYGYTF.